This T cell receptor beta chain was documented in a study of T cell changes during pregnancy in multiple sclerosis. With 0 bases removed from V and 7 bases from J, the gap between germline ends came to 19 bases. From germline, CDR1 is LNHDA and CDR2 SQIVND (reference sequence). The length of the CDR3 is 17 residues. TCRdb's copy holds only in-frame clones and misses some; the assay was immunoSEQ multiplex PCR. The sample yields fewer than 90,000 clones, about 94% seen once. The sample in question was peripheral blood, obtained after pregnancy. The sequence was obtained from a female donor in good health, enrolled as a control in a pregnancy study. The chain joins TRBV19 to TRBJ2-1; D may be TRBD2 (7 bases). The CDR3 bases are TGTGCCAGTAGTATAGATCGAACTAGGGGGGGGACGAATGAGCAGTTCTTC. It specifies CASSIDRTRGGTNEQFF. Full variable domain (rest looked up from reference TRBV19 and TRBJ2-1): DGGITQSPKYLFRKEGQNVTLSCEQNLNHDAMYWYRQDPGQGLRLIYYSQIVNDFQKGDIAEGYSVSREKKESFPLTVTSAQKNPTAFYLCASSIDRTRGGTNEQFFGPGTRLTVL.